These T cell receptor beta chains were read from a single sample in a study of blood T cell repertoires in COVID-19. Some clones are missing from TCRdb's copy, which holds only in-frame ones; the method was immunoSEQ multiplex PCR. Of about 350,000 clones listed, more than 85% are singletons. Sequenced: PBMCs or T cells enriched from blood (not recorded which). The receptors derive from a woman between 25 and 40 years old who had recovered from COVID-19. Each CDR3 is given with its conserved first and last residue. D genes are given only for firm matches. Some rows have no size entry. The others give once, few or many, or a class for an expanded clone.

V gene: TRBV18
J gene: TRBJ2-3
D gene: .
clone size: once
CDR3 length: 16
CDR3 DNA: TGTGCCAGCTCACCCTCCCTCTGGGGAGGCACAGATACGCAGTATTTT
CDR3 protein: CASSPSLWGGTDTQYF

V gene: TRBV5-6
J gene: TRBJ1-2
D gene: .
clone size: few
CDR3 length: 13
CDR3 DNA: TGTGCCAGCAGCCGCAGGGATGGTTATGGCTACACCTTC
CDR3 protein: CASSRRDGYGYTF

V gene: TRBV24-1
J gene: TRBJ1-6
D gene: .
clone size: .
CDR3 length: 13
CDR3 DNA: TGTGCCACCAGTATACAGGGAGATTCACCCCTCCACTTT
CDR3 protein: CATSIQGDSPLHF

V gene: TRBV4-2
J gene: TRBJ1-1
D gene: TRBD1
clone size: once
CDR3 length: 16
CDR3 DNA: TGTGCCAGCAGCCAAGGGGACAGGGGTATGAACACTGAAGCTTTCTTT
CDR3 protein: CASSQGDRGMNTEAFF

V gene: TRBV28
J gene: TRBJ1-2
D gene: .
clone size: .
CDR3 length: 15
CDR3 DNA: TGTGCCAGCAGTTTAAGGAAGCAGGGCCCCTATGGCTACACCTTC
CDR3 protein: CASSLRKQGPYGYTF

V gene: TRBV14
J gene: TRBJ1-4
D gene: .
clone size: .
CDR3 length: 15
CDR3 DNA: TGTGCCAGCAGCCAAGGGGGCAGGTGGGCTGAAAAACTGTTTTTT
CDR3 protein: CASSQGGRWAEKLFF

V gene: TRBV14
J gene: TRBJ2-1
D gene: .
clone size: .
CDR3 length: 17
CDR3 DNA: TGTGCCAGCAGCCAAGATCTGGGGCGGGGCCGTTACAATGAGCAGTTCTTC
CDR3 protein: CASSQDLGRGRYNEQFF

V gene: TRBV9
J gene: TRBJ1-2
D gene: .
clone size: .
CDR3 length: 16
CDR3 DNA: TGTGCCAGCAGCGCAGCCGCCGGGTCCACCTTCTATGGCTACACCTTC
CDR3 protein: CASSAAAGSTFYGYTF

V gene: TRBV28
J gene: TRBJ1-4
D gene: .
clone size: once
CDR3 length: 16
CDR3 DNA: TGTGCCAGCAGTCCACAGCGGGCGGACCTTATCGAAAAACTGTTTTTT
CDR3 protein: CASSPQRADLIEKLFF

V gene: TRBV28
J gene: TRBJ1-5
D gene: TRBD1
clone size: .
CDR3 length: 19
CDR3 DNA: TGTGCCAGCAGTCCCATGGACAGGGGGAAGAGGGCTAGCAATCAGCCCCAGCATTTT
CDR3 protein: CASSPMDRGKRASNQPQHF

V gene: TRBV5-6
J gene: TRBJ2-1
D gene: .
clone size: .
CDR3 length: 14
CDR3 DNA: TGTGCCAGCAGCTTAGTGGGGGGGCCGAATGAGCAGTTCTTC
CDR3 protein: CASSLVGGPNEQFF

V gene: TRBV2
J gene: TRBJ1-2
D gene: .
clone size: .
CDR3 length: 13
CDR3 DNA: TGTGCCAGCAGCGAGGGAGGGGGCTATGGCTACACCTTC
CDR3 protein: CASSEGGGYGYTF

V gene: TRBV19
J gene: TRBJ1-5
D gene: TRBD1
clone size: .
CDR3 length: 19
CDR3 DNA: TGTGCCAGTAGTAGTCTCCCAGGGGGCGCACAGAATAGCAATCAGCCCCAGCATTTT
CDR3 protein: CASSSLPGGAQNSNQPQHF

V gene: TRBV28
J gene: TRBJ2-2
D gene: TRBD2
clone size: .
CDR3 length: 16
CDR3 DNA: TGTGCCAGCAGTTCCTGGACTAGCGGGGTCGGCGGGGAGCTGTTTTTT
CDR3 protein: CASSSWTSGVGGELFF

V gene: TRBV5-6
J gene: TRBJ1-1
D gene: .
clone size: once
CDR3 length: 14
CDR3 DNA: TGTGCCAGCAGTCCGGAATCGGAGGGCACTGAAGCTTTCTTT
CDR3 protein: CASSPESEGTEAFF

V gene: TRBV19
J gene: TRBJ1-6
D gene: TRBD1
clone size: .
CDR3 length: 17
CDR3 DNA: TGTGCCAGTAGTATAGGCGGACAGGGGCAATATAATTCACCCCTCCACTTT
CDR3 protein: CASSIGGQGQYNSPLHF

V gene: TRBV27
J gene: TRBJ1-2
D gene: TRBD1
clone size: .
CDR3 length: 15
CDR3 DNA: TGTGCCAGCAGTTTCTTGGGGACAGGGGGCTATGGCTACACCTTC
CDR3 protein: CASSFLGTGGYGYTF

V gene: TRBV6-5
J gene: TRBJ2-1
D gene: TRBD2
clone size: once
CDR3 length: 14
CDR3 DNA: TGTGCCAGCAGCTCTGGGGGGGTATACAATGAGCAGTTCTTC
CDR3 protein: CASSSGGVYNEQFF

V gene: TRBV12-5
J gene: TRBJ1-5
D gene: .
clone size: .
CDR3 length: 23
CDR3 DNA: TGTGCTAGTGGTTTGGTCAGACCTAGAACCGGGACAAACAACACCTATAGCAATCAGCCCCAGCATTTT
CDR3 protein: CASGLVRPRTGTNNTYSNQPQHF

V gene: TRBV29-1
J gene: TRBJ2-3
D gene: .
clone size: .
CDR3 length: 11
CDR3 DNA: TGCAGCGGGAGGGTCAGGGATACGCAGTATTTT
CDR3 protein: CSGRVRDTQYF

V gene: TRBV28
J gene: TRBJ2-1
D gene: .
clone size: .
CDR3 length: 12
CDR3 DNA: TGTGCCAGCAGTTATATTACAGGGGAGCAGTTCTTC
CDR3 protein: CASSYITGEQFF

V gene: TRBV4-1
J gene: TRBJ1-4
D gene: .
clone size: few
CDR3 length: 14
CDR3 DNA: TGCGCCAGCAGCCAAGTACAGACTAATGAAAAACTGTTTTTT
CDR3 protein: CASSQVQTNEKLFF

V gene: TRBV6-2/TRBV6-3
J gene: TRBJ2-7
D gene: TRBD2
clone size: .
CDR3 length: 17
CDR3 DNA: TGTGCCAGCAGTTACGTTTGGGGGGGTGGAACCTCCTACGAGCAGTACTTC
CDR3 protein: CASSYVWGGGTSYEQYF

V gene: TRBV7-6
J gene: TRBJ2-3
D gene: TRBD1
clone size: .
CDR3 length: 15
CDR3 DNA: TGTGCCAGCAGCGGTACAGGGGCCAGCACAGATACGCAGTATTTT
CDR3 protein: CASSGTGASTDTQYF

V gene: TRBV28
J gene: TRBJ2-1
D gene: TRBD1
clone size: once
CDR3 length: 16
CDR3 DNA: TGTGCCAGCAGTTACGGGACAGGGGGGCGAGAGGATGAGCAGTTCTTC
CDR3 protein: CASSYGTGGREDEQFF

V gene: TRBV6-4
J gene: TRBJ1-2
D gene: TRBD1
clone size: .
CDR3 length: 15
CDR3 DNA: TGTGCCAGCAGCGAAGGACAGGGCGGTTACGGTGGCTACACCTTC
CDR3 protein: CASSEGQGGYGGYTF

V gene: TRBV30
J gene: TRBJ1-1
D gene: .
clone size: few
CDR3 length: 11
CDR3 DNA: TGTGCCTGGAGTGAATTCAGTGAAGCTTTCTTT
CDR3 protein: CAWSEFSEAFF

V gene: TRBV19
J gene: TRBJ2-1
D gene: .
clone size: .
CDR3 length: 12
CDR3 DNA: TGTGCCAGTAGTATATCTGACAATGAGCAGTTCTTC
CDR3 protein: CASSISDNEQFF

V gene: TRBV18
J gene: TRBJ2-2
D gene: .
clone size: .
CDR3 length: 14
CDR3 DNA: TGTGCCAGCTCTCGTCAGGGGTACACCGGGGAGCTGTTTTTT
CDR3 protein: CASSRQGYTGELFF

V gene: TRBV11-2
J gene: TRBJ2-7
D gene: .
clone size: .
CDR3 length: 16
CDR3 DNA: TGTGCCAGCAGCTTACGATCCACCTCGACAGCCTACGAGCAGTACTTC
CDR3 protein: CASSLRSTSTAYEQYF

V gene: TRBV3-1/TRBV3-2
J gene: TRBJ2-7
D gene: .
clone size: .
CDR3 length: 15
CDR3 DNA: TGTGCCAGCAGCCAAGAGTGGGGGACATCCTACGAGCAGTACTTC
CDR3 protein: CASSQEWGTSYEQYF

V gene: TRBV27
J gene: TRBJ2-7
D gene: .
clone size: .
CDR3 length: 15
CDR3 DNA: TGTGCCAGCAGTTTAACGGCGACAGGAACCTACGAGCAGTACTTC
CDR3 protein: CASSLTATGTYEQYF

V gene: TRBV19
J gene: TRBJ2-5
D gene: TRBD1
clone size: .
CDR3 length: 13
CDR3 DNA: TGTGCCACACAGGGGGCTGGCCAAGAGACCCAGTACTTC
CDR3 protein: CATQGAGQETQYF

V gene: TRBV6-2/TRBV6-3
J gene: TRBJ2-5
D gene: .
clone size: .
CDR3 length: 13
CDR3 DNA: TGTGCCAGCAGTTACTCGGAGGTGACGGGGGAGTACTTC
CDR3 protein: CASSYSEVTGEYF

V gene: TRBV5-5
J gene: TRBJ2-3
D gene: .
clone size: once
CDR3 length: 15
CDR3 DNA: TGTGCCAGCAGCTTGACGGGGGTGAGCACAGATACGCAGTATTTT
CDR3 protein: CASSLTGVSTDTQYF

V gene: TRBV6-2/TRBV6-3
J gene: TRBJ2-7
D gene: .
clone size: .
CDR3 length: 16
CDR3 DNA: TGTGCCAGCAGTTACTCGGCTAGCGCTGTCCCCTACGAGCAGTACTTC
CDR3 protein: CASSYSASAVPYEQYF

V gene: TRBV25-1
J gene: TRBJ2-7
D gene: TRBD1
clone size: .
CDR3 length: 14
CDR3 DNA: TGTGCCAGCGCTGGGACAGGCCAAATCTACGAGCAGTACTTC
CDR3 protein: CASAGTGQIYEQYF

V gene: TRBV4-1
J gene: TRBJ1-1
D gene: .
clone size: .
CDR3 length: 15
CDR3 DNA: TGCGCCAGCAGCCGGGGGGAGGGTTTGAACACTGAAGCTTTCTTT
CDR3 protein: CASSRGEGLNTEAFF

V gene: TRBV6-5
J gene: TRBJ1-1
D gene: .
clone size: once
CDR3 length: 13
CDR3 DNA: TGTGCCAACCGGCGGGTGGGAGGCACTGAAGCTTTCTTT
CDR3 protein: CANRRVGGTEAFF

V gene: TRBV12-3/TRBV12-4
J gene: TRBJ2-4
D gene: TRBD1
clone size: few
CDR3 length: 13
CDR3 DNA: TGTGCCAGCAGTTTAAGACAGGGGGACATTCAGTACTTC
CDR3 protein: CASSLRQGDIQYF

V gene: TRBV28
J gene: TRBJ1-5
D gene: .
clone size: .
CDR3 length: 14
CDR3 DNA: TGTGCCAGCAGTTTACGCCAGGACAATCAGCCCCAGCATTTT
CDR3 protein: CASSLRQDNQPQHF

V gene: TRBV7-2
J gene: TRBJ2-3
D gene: TRBD1
clone size: .
CDR3 length: 16
CDR3 DNA: TGTGCCAGCAGCCCCCGACAGGGGTCCCCCTCGTCTACGCAGTATTTT
CDR3 protein: CASSPRQGSPSSTQYF

V gene: TRBV28
J gene: TRBJ2-7
D gene: TRBD1
clone size: once
CDR3 length: 15
CDR3 DNA: TGTGCCAGCCGGGAATGGACAGGTAGCTCCTACGAGCAGTACTTC
CDR3 protein: CASREWTGSSYEQYF

V gene: TRBV10-3
J gene: TRBJ2-7
D gene: .
clone size: .
CDR3 length: 12
CDR3 DNA: TGTGCCATCTCCCGACAGGATTACGAGCAGTACTTC
CDR3 protein: CAISRQDYEQYF

V gene: TRBV4-1
J gene: TRBJ1-6
D gene: .
clone size: .
CDR3 length: 16
CDR3 DNA: TGCGCCAGCAGCCAAGAACAGAGAACAGGGTGGTCACCCCTCCACTTT
CDR3 protein: CASSQEQRTGWSPLHF

V gene: TRBV28
J gene: TRBJ2-7
D gene: TRBD1
clone size: .
CDR3 length: 16
CDR3 DNA: TGTGCCAGCAGTTTAGGTCGGGACAGGGTAAAGGGCGAGCAGTACTTC
CDR3 protein: CASSLGRDRVKGEQYF